These 9 T cell receptor beta chains were sequenced from one sample in a study of blood T cells in healthy people across ages. A second roughly 6 to 12 cycle PCR used barcoded and J-beta primers. MiXCR, applied by TCRdb to the 5' RACE reads, yields one record per CDR3 protein. Among about 690,000 distinct CDR3 sequences listed, around 41% were seen once. The sequencing sample was made of blood. Receptors originate from a man of 80 years or more in good health.

About this clonotype: A much larger clone sits a single nucleotide away, making a read error possible. The chain is built from TRBV29-1 and TRBJ2-4; D remains unclear. The J call may be wrong; the DNA end is better matched by TRBJ2-5. Germline lookup yields CDR1 SQVTM and CDR2 ANQGSEA. The CDR3 consists of 11 residues. DNA for the CDR3: TGCAGCGGTGGGATCGGAGAGACCCAGTACTTC. Its translation is CSGGIGETQYF.

This chain uses TRBV6-2 or TRBV6-3 with TRBJ2-3; D is possibly TRBD1 (5 bases). V was pared by 6 bases and J by 2 bases, with 12 bases between. Germline CDR1 and CDR2: MNHEY and SVGEGT. The CDR3 is 14 residues long. The CDR3: CASSRTTITDTQYF. The CDR3 bases are TGTGCCAGCAGCCGGACAACTATCACAGATACGCAGTATTTT.

V gene TRBV5-1 combines with J gene TRBJ1-2; the D is unclear. Germline V gene sequence: CDR1 SGHRS, CDR2 YFSETQ. Trimming left V 1 base short and J 2 bases short, with 12 bases between. The CDR3 totals 15 residues. The CDR3 coding sequence is TGCGCCAGCAGCTTGTCGGGGTCTTCAAACTATGGCTACACCTTC. Encoded protein: CASSLSGSSNYGYTF.

Of note for this clonotype: With a much larger clone just one base away, this may be a read error. The chain has TRBV20-1 and TRBJ2-7, with 9 bases fitting TRBD1. Germline loops: CDR1 DFQATT, CDR2 SNEGSKA (reference sequence). The CDR3 runs 15 residues. The CDR3 reads CSAKADRGYTYEQYF. CDR3 nucleotide sequence: TGCAGTGCTAAAGCCGACAGGGGGTACACCTATGAGCAGTACTTC.

This chain uses TRBV10-3 with TRBJ2-7; 7 bases are shared with TRBD1. The CDR3 contains 13 residues. V was clipped by 6 bases and J by 1 base; unmatched bases: 3. Germline lookup yields CDR1 ENHRY and CDR2 SYGVKD. The CDR3 reads CAIRRDRSYEQYF. The CDR3 bases are TGTGCCATCAGGAGGGACAGATCCTACGAGCAGTACTTC.

The rearrangement links TRBV6-2 or TRBV6-3 to TRBJ2-1; 8 bases fit TRBD1. V lost 6 bases to trimming and J lost 0 bases; unmatched junction nucleotides: 16. CDR1 and CDR2 from the germline V gene are MNHEY and SVGEGT. The CDR3 extends over 19 amino acids. This chain's CDR3 is CASSPGAGGPSSSYNEQFF. The CDR3, as DNA: TGTGCCAGCAGCCCGGGGGCAGGGGGCCCCTCGTCCTCCTACAATGAGCAGTTCTTC.

This clonotype was recorded a few times. This chain connects TRBV5-1 to TRBJ2-6; the match to TRBD1 covers 9 bases. CDR3 length: 19 amino acids. Trimming took 3 bases from V and 0 from J; bases not matched to a gene: 10. Germline CDR1 SGHRS, CDR2 YFSETQ. The CDR3 is CASSSNPTGGSSGANVLTF. In DNA, the CDR3 is TGCGCCAGCAGCTCAAACCCAACAGGGGGCTCCTCTGGGGCCAACGTCCTGACTTTC.

This chain joins TRBV12-3 or TRBV12-4 and TRBJ2-3, with D maybe TRBD2 (6 bases). The CDR3 is 16 residues long. With 2 bases removed from V and 10 bases from J, the gap between germline ends came to 22 bases. The CDR3 sequence is CASSLTGSAGGDAQYF. The CDR3 DNA reads TGTGCCAGCAGTTTAACCGGGAGTGCTGGTGGGGATGCGCAGTATTTT.

This chain connects TRBV4-1 to TRBJ1-2; 8 positions agree with TRBD1. The V segment lost 3 bases and the J segment 2 bases; nucleotides outside the gene matches: 8. This CDR3 is built from 16 residues. The V gene's germline CDR1 is MGHRA and CDR2 YSYEKL. The CDR3 sequence: CASSQGATGANYGYTF. For the CDR3, the DNA is TGCGCCAGCAGCCAGGGGGCGACAGGGGCGAACTATGGCTACACCTTC.